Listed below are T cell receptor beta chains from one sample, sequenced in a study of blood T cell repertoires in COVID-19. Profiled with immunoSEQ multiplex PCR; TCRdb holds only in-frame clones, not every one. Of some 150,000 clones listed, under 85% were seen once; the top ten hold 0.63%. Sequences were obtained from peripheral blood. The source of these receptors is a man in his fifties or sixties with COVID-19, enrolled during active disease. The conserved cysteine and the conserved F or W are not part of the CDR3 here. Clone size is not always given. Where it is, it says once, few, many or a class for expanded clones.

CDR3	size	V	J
ASSLRDRSGSPLH	-	TRBV3-1/TRBV3-2	TRBJ1-6
ASSIDGTKNTGELF	-	TRBV7-3	TRBJ2-2
AISELQGDNSPLH	-	TRBV10-3	TRBJ1-6
ASSTRQAPGPQH	-	TRBV19	TRBJ1-5
ASSSDRDGYT	-	TRBV6-5	TRBJ1-2
ASSSKMNTEAF	-	TRBV11-2	TRBJ1-1
ASSTRQGPGDTQY	-	TRBV7-2	TRBJ2-3
ASSPFRTSGNTDTQY	-	TRBV3-1/TRBV3-2	TRBJ2-3
ASRPGRGLYNSPLH	-	TRBV27	TRBJ1-6
ASSSDLLQGSFEKLF	-	TRBV7-9	TRBJ1-4
ASSQDTGQGRAQY	-	TRBV4-3	TRBJ2-5
ASSLGTGTSDEQF	-	TRBV9	TRBJ2-1
ASSRLAGNTGELF	-	TRBV4-2	TRBJ2-2
AFSPGQNEPQH	-	TRBV28	TRBJ1-5
ASSQDRTGTETQY	-	TRBV4-3	TRBJ2-5
ASSEGLAGEREQY	-	TRBV7-9	TRBJ2-7
ASSIEAGHSSTDTQY	-	TRBV19	TRBJ2-3
ASTSGRASLETQY	-	TRBV2	TRBJ2-5
SVVELAGLNEQF	few	TRBV29-1	TRBJ2-1
ASSPRQGFEKLF	-	TRBV6-2/TRBV6-3	TRBJ1-4
ASSVPFTGGSGETQY	-	TRBV25-1	-
ASSDHRGDTEAF	-	TRBV6-6	TRBJ1-1
ASSSTTRGTQF	-	TRBV3-1/TRBV3-2	TRBJ2-1
ASSDWTGTANTEAF	-	TRBV18	TRBJ1-1
ASSSDRHQPQH	-	TRBV7-2	TRBJ1-5
ASSELGTSGAETQY	-	TRBV25-1	TRBJ2-5
ASRSPQGPSTDTQY	few	TRBV7-8	TRBJ2-3
ASSSRGGQASYEQY	-	TRBV11-3	TRBJ2-7
ASSPSLSNQPQH	-	TRBV7-2	TRBJ1-5
ASSSRTGDRLSSYNSPLH	-	TRBV19	TRBJ1-6
ASSLASGGTGYGYT	-	TRBV7-2	TRBJ1-2
ASRLTGYQPQH	-	TRBV12-3/TRBV12-4	TRBJ1-5
ASGLLTGTGGAYGYT	-	TRBV12-5	TRBJ1-2
ASSHAPGVPYEQY	few	TRBV7-3	TRBJ2-7
ASRQLTGSYGYT	-	TRBV5-5	TRBJ1-2
ASSPEGVPGNTIY	-	TRBV7-9	TRBJ1-3
ASGYRGLSSEKLF	-	TRBV2	TRBJ1-4
ASSLGREGSNQPQH	-	TRBV28	TRBJ1-5
ASSTVPGLKNTEAF	few	TRBV9	TRBJ1-1
ATSDLGLAEGVDTQY	-	TRBV24-1	TRBJ2-3
ASSSGLAGGPDEQF	-	TRBV7-2	TRBJ2-1
ASSPLNGNQPQH	-	TRBV7-8	TRBJ1-5
ASSIVGTSGSSYNEQF	-	TRBV19	TRBJ2-1
ASSPRDSRQPQH	once	TRBV28	TRBJ1-5
ASSLRDSEQF	-	TRBV19	TRBJ2-1
ASSMGRTVNTEAF	-	TRBV19	TRBJ1-1
ASSLRGQSSYNEQF	-	TRBV3-1/TRBV3-2	TRBJ2-1
ASSLLGGLRNEQF	-	TRBV7-3	TRBJ2-1
ASSQAGRNTEAF	-	TRBV3-1/TRBV3-2	TRBJ1-1
ASSSDRAEQY	-	TRBV7-6	TRBJ2-7
ASSYGTGRTRNTEAF	-	TRBV6-2/TRBV6-3	TRBJ1-1
ATSRSGTVSQEQF	-	TRBV15	TRBJ2-1
SVEVRDPAGALYEQY	once	TRBV29-1	TRBJ2-7
ASSPRGTSSYNEQF	-	TRBV5-6	TRBJ2-1
ASSRPAGAGVRETQY	once	TRBV6-2/TRBV6-3	TRBJ2-5
ASSINAGGTGELF	-	TRBV19	TRBJ2-2
ASSKGAGGSGYT	-	TRBV14	TRBJ1-2
ASSLGGYGQETQY	-	TRBV27	TRBJ2-5
ASSSGNTGNTIY	-	TRBV5-1	TRBJ1-3